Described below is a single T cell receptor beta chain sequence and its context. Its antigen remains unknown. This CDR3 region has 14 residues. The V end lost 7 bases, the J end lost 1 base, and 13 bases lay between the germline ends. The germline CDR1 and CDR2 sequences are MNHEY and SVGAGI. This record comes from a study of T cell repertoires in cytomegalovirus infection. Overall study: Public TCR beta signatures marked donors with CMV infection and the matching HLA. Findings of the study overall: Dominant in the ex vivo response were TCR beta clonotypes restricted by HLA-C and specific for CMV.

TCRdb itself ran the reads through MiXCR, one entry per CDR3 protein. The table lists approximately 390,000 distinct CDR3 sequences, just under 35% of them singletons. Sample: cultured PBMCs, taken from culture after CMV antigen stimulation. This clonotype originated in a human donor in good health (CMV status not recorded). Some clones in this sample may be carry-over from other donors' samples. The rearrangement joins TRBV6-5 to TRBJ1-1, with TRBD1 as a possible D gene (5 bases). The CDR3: CASIEGGGNTEAFF. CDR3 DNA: TGTGCCAGCATTGAGGGTGGGGGGAACACTGAAGCTTTCTTT.